This T cell receptor (beta chain) was captured by sequencing in a study of blood T cell repertoires in COVID-19 (dated by TCRdb to 2020 to 2022). Study-level background: Samples from collaborators originated in the United States, Italy and Spain and spanned both the acute and convalescent phases of COVID-19. The repertoires were made available in a free public database intended to serve as a resource for research on the immune response to SARS-CoV-2. Samples came from the ongoing ImmuneRACE study (first 160 participants) plus 1,254 subjects from 6 global collaborators. Nearly every sample came with metadata listing a de-identified subject ID, COVID-19 status, age in years and sex. Subjects who had been exposed to COVID-19, were actively infected with it, or had recovered from it provided the deeply sampled blood TCRbeta repertoires that made up the dataset. HLA class I and class II types, where available, came from metadata supplied by the sample provider rather than from assay-based typing. The prospective study material was composed of cDNA or gDNA derived from T cells, B-cell-depleted T cells, or PBMCs.

TCRbeta CDR3 regions were amplified from genomic DNA using the immunoSEQ Assay, a bias-controlled multiplex PCR. The original methods were these. The number of nucleated cells in each sample was estimated from the amplification of reference gene primers within the assay. To quantify the absolute abundance of each unique TCRbeta CDR3 rearrangement, sequence reads were collapsed and filtered. For each sample, productive Simpson clonality was calculated as the square root of Simpson's diversity index across productive rearrangements. TCRdb mirrors the immuneACCESS table, restricted to in-frame sequences. Some clones are absent from its copies; in checked studies, under half trace to an unresolved V gene, and the reason for the others is unknown. V and J calls and clone size follow that table, whereas D and trimming were derived from the DNA. The sample table holds more than 200,000 clones, of which roughly 80% were seen once. The leading ten clones occupy around 4.2% of the sample.

What the authors observed across the whole study: The quantity of clinical and demographic metadata differed by source and by participant and was supplied without curation.

Trimming takes 6 bases from V and 16 bases from J, and the germline ends sit 16 bases apart. Based on the germline V gene (reference sequence), the CDR1 and CDR2 sequences are DFQATT and SNEGSKA. From the cysteine up to the phenylalanine, the CDR3 has a length of 11 residues. CDR3 DNA is the only sequence kept; it has 33 bases, read in frame from the first base. The collaborating institutions used their own protocols to collect whole blood in K2EDTA tubes. For TCRbeta analysis, collaborators shipped samples in one of three forms: frozen whole blood, isolated PBMCs, or DNA extracted from either of those sample types. Comment on this clone: It has no known antigen specificity. No much larger clone is present one base from it, and per-base qualities are unavailable.

This chain is built from TRBV20-1 and TRBJ1-6, and possibly TRBD1, on 6 matching bases. The TCR sequence derives from a man aged 55 to 69 with acute or convalescent COVID-19. Sequencing used peripheral blood. The CDR3 protein sequence reads: CSAEAGQKLHF. The DNA sequence follows: TGCAGTGCAGAAGCGGGACAAAAGCTCCACTTT.